These 32 T cell receptor beta chains were sequenced from one sample in a study of blood T cell repertoires in COVID-19. Data came from immunoSEQ multiplex PCR; TCRdb stores just in-frame clones and leaves some out. The table includes some 240,000 clones, 80% detected once. The sample was peripheral blood. Every receptor here comes from a human donor in a cohort sampled during active COVID-19.

The rearrangement joins TRBV11-1 to TRBJ1-1; D not resolved. The CDR3 runs 13 residues. Looked up from germline, CDR1 is SGHAT and CDR2 is FQDESV (reference sequence). Trimming pared 4 bases from V and 6 bases from J, leaving 12 bases between. The CDR3 region has the DNA TGTGCCAGCAGCTCTTACGCTCAGGCTGAAGCTTTCTTT. This translates into CASSSYAQAEAFF.

The V gene is TRBV6-4, the J gene TRBJ2-2; possible D gene TRBD2, 5 bases. The V gene's germline CDR1 is MRHNA and CDR2 SNTAGT. The CDR3 covers 15 residues. Trimming cost V 6 bases and J 2 bases, with 13 bases left between them. The CDR3: CASSPLAGNTGELFF. DNA for the CDR3: TGTGCCAGCAGCCCCTTGGCGGGTAACACCGGGGAGCTGTTTTTT.

The chain links TRBV7-9 to TRBJ1-2, with a possible D match to TRBD1 (5 bases). CDR1 SEHNR and CDR2 FQNEAQ come from the germline V gene (reference sequence). The CDR3 length is 14 residues. V was cut by 5 bases and J by 4 bases, with 14 bases left in between. The CDR3 spells CASSKPTGFYGYTF. In DNA, the CDR3 is TGTGCCAGCAGCAAACCTACAGGATTCTATGGCTACACCTTC. Looking up the rest from reference TRBV7-9 and TRBJ1-2 gives the full variable domain: DTGVSQNPRHKITKRGQNVTFRCDPISEHNRLYWYRQTLGQGPEFLTYFQNEAQLEKSRLLSDRFSAERPKGSFSTLEIQRTEQGDSAMYLCASSKPTGFYGYTFGSGTRLTVV.

V is TRBV6-2 or TRBV6-3 and J is TRBJ2-3; 9 nucleotides match TRBD2. V gave up 4 bases and J gave up 2 bases; unmatched junction bases: 13. CDR3 size: 18 residues. Germline CDR1 reads MNHEY; CDR2 reads SVGEGT. The CDR3 nucleotides read TGTGCCAGCAGTTCGATAACCCGACTAGCGGCCCTCACAGATACGCAGTATTTT. Encoded protein: CASSSITRLAALTDTQYF.

The genes are TRBV2 and TRBJ1-1; D call uncertain. V was trimmed by 4 bases and J by 4 bases, leaving 4 bases between them. This CDR3 spans 11 amino acids. Germline assignment: CDR1 SNHLY and CDR2 FYNNEI. CDR3 sequence reads: CASSGSTEAFF. DNA of the CDR3: TGTGCCAGCAGTGGTAGCACTGAAGCTTTCTTT. The whole variable domain, remainder taken from reference TRBV2 and TRBJ1-1, is EPEVTQTPSHQVTQMGQEVILRCVPISNHLYFYWYRQILGQKVEFLVSFYNNEISEKSEIFDDQFSVERPDGSNFTLKIRSTKLEDSAMYFCASSGSTEAFFGQGTRLTVV.

The chain recombines TRBV6-6 with TRBJ2-7; 9 bases map to TRBD1. CDR1 and CDR2 from the germline V gene are MNHNY and SVGAGI (reference sequence). The V segment lost 1 base and the J segment 2 bases; nucleotides outside the gene matches: 3. The CDR3 loop spans 15 amino acids. The CDR3 loop reads CASSYWTGATYEQYF. The CDR3, as DNA: TGTGCCAGCAGTTACTGGACAGGGGCTACCTACGAGCAGTACTTC.

The chain employs TRBV19 and TRBJ2-5; 8 bases fit TRBD2. V was pared by 5 bases and J by 5 bases, with 7 bases of the junction left unmatched. There are 14 residues in the CDR3. From germline, CDR1 is LNHDA and CDR2 SQIVND (reference sequence). As DNA, the CDR3 is TGTGCCAGTAGTCAGCGGGAGAGGGTTGAGACCCAGTACTTC. Translating it yields CASSQRERVETQYF.

The genes are TRBV5-1 and TRBJ2-5; 8 nucleotides match TRBD1. Germline assignment: CDR1 SGHRS and CDR2 YFSETQ. The CDR3 spans 16 residues. J was trimmed by 2 bases and V by 1 base; bases with no gene match: 7. CDR3 residues: CASSLPGGTGQETQYF. CDR3 nucleotide sequence: TGCGCCAGCAGCTTGCCTGGCGGGACAGGACAAGAGACCCAGTACTTC.

The V and J genes are TRBV28 and TRBJ1-4, with D maybe TRBD1 (6 bases). This CDR3 contains 18 residues. Trimming removed 4 bases at V and 5 bases at J, with 23 bases between. The V gene's germline CDR1 is MDHEN and CDR2 SYDVKM. The CDR3 DNA is TGTGCCAGCAGTTCGCGTCGAGGAAGGGGGGGTCAGAATGAAAAACTGTTTTTT. The encoded protein is CASSSRRGRGGQNEKLFF.

A single count supports this clone. The rearrangement uses TRBV7-2 and TRBJ2-7; no definite D call. CDR3 size: 13 residues. Germline assignment: CDR1 SGHTA and CDR2 FQGNSA. V was clipped by 1 base and J by 4 bases, with 8 bases between them. CDR3: CASSLGPEYEQYF. CDR3 DNA: TGTGCCAGCAGCTTAGGGCCGGAGTACGAGCAGTACTTC.

The chain is built from TRBV3-1 (or the pseudogene TRBV3-2) and TRBJ2-3; D is possibly TRBD2 (5 bases). Looked up from germline, CDR1 is LGHDT and CDR2 is YNNKEL (reference sequence). Trimming left V 0 bases short and J 5 bases short, with 9 bases between. CDR3 size: 14 residues. Here the CDR3 reads CASSQDAAGDTQYF. Here the CDR3 DNA reads TGTGCCAGCAGCCAAGATGCGGCGGGAGATACGCAGTATTTT.

The V and J genes are TRBV21-1 and TRBJ1-4; the D call in the table, TRBD1, was not verified against the DNA. TRBV21-1 is a pseudogene. The CDR3 covers 16 residues. The CDR3 loop is CASSRLQGAGGEKLFF. CDR3 nucleotides: TGTGCCAGCAGCAGACTTCAGGGGGCGGGCGGTGAAAAACTGTTTTTT.

This clone has a handful of counts. This chain uses TRBV27 with TRBJ1-1, with D maybe TRBD1 (5 bases). The CDR3 is 14 amino acids. Germline CDR1 reads MNHEY; CDR2 reads SMNVEV (reference sequence). V lost 0 bases, J lost 2 bases, and 7 bases lay in between. The CDR3 loop is CASSLSGGNTEAFF. CDR3 DNA: TGTGCCAGCAGTTTATCCGGGGGAAACACTGAAGCTTTCTTT.

The chain carries TRBV2 and TRBJ2-1; the D is unclear. The CDR3 consists of 13 residues. Germline V CDR1 and CDR2: SNHLY, FYNNEI. Trimming stripped 8 bases from V and 6 bases from J, with 14 bases between. The DNA for the CDR3 is TGTGCCAGCCAACCTGAAACAGTCAATGAGCAGTTCTTC. This sequence encodes CASQPETVNEQFF.

The chain has TRBV2 and TRBJ2-2; a weak D match, TRBD2 (6 bases). Trimming removed 7 bases from V and 6 bases from J, with 18 bases in between. Germline CDR1 and CDR2: SNHLY and FYNNEI. CDR3 length: 15 amino acids. The CDR3 is CASKRAISGSGELFF. The CDR3 DNA reads as TGTGCCAGCAAGCGCGCGATTAGCGGCTCCGGGGAGCTGTTTTTT.

The chain uses TRBV6-1 and TRBJ1-1; no clear D gene. Germline-derived CDR1 and CDR2 are MNHNS and SASEGT. Trimming shortened V by 3 bases and J by 3 bases, and 14 bases separated the two germline ends. CDR3 length: 15 residues. CDR3: CASSEYGEIDTEAFF. The DNA for the CDR3 is TGTGCCAGCAGTGAGTACGGGGAAATCGACACTGAAGCTTTCTTT.

Only one count was recorded for this clone. V and J are TRBV28 and TRBJ2-5, with TRBD2 matching 11 bases. This CDR3 has 19 amino acids. The V gene end was trimmed by 6 bases and the J gene end by 7 bases; junction bases not matched to a gene: 22. Per germline, CDR1 MDHEN and CDR2 SYDVKM. Written as DNA, the CDR3 is TGTGCCAGCAGGGGCCCGGTTGCGGCTAGCGGGGGGCCCGTGGGGACCCAGTACTTC. Protein sequence: CASRGPVAASGGPVGTQYF.

In this sample, this clone turned up a few times. The rearrangement joins TRBV5-6 to TRBJ2-7, with D maybe TRBD2 (6 bases). The germline CDR1 and CDR2 sequences are SGHDT and YYEEEE. Deletions cut 0 bases from V and 3 bases from J, with 7 bases between. This CDR3 has 13 residues. CDR3 nucleotides: TGTGCCAGCAGCTTGGCGGGACTCTACGAGCAGTACTTC. Amino acid sequence: CASSLAGLYEQYF.

The V call is TRBV14, the J call TRBJ1-1; D gene unclear. V was shortened by 5 bases and J by 0 bases, with 16 bases between the two germline ends. Germline CDR1 is SGHDN and CDR2 is FVKESK. The CDR3 runs to 16 residues. In DNA, the CDR3 is TGTGCCAGCAGCGCGGCAAGACGGTGGATGAACACTGAAGCTTTCTTT. This sequence encodes CASSAARRWMNTEAFF.

The chain carries TRBV7-3 and TRBJ1-5; no clear D. The CDR3 consists of 13 residues. Trimming shortened V by 5 bases and J by 7 bases, and 12 bases separated the two germline ends. Germline-derived CDR1 and CDR2 are SGHTA and FQGTGA. The CDR3 loop reads CASSETNKQPQHF. The CDR3, as DNA: TGTGCCAGCAGCGAGACAAACAAGCAGCCCCAGCATTTT. The full variable domain, completed using reference TRBV7-3 and TRBJ1-5, is GAGVSQTPSNKVTEKGKYVELRCDPISGHTALYWYRQSLGQGPEFLIYFQGTGAADDSGLPNDRFFAVRPEGSVSTLKIQRTERGDSAVYLCASSETNKQPQHFGDGTRLSIL.

The chain recombines TRBV19 with TRBJ1-2, with 7 bases that match TRBD1. There are 15 residues in the CDR3. J was trimmed by 0 bases and V by 5 bases; bases with no gene match: 6. In germline, CDR1 is LNHDA, CDR2 SQIVND (reference sequence). Written as DNA, the CDR3 is TGTGCCAGTAGTGTACAGGGGATCGCTAACTATGGCTACACCTTC. Protein product: CASSVQGIANYGYTF.

The chain employs TRBV3-1 (or the pseudogene TRBV3-2) and TRBJ1-6; weak D call: TRBD1 (6 bases). The V gene's germline CDR1 is LGHDT and CDR2 YNNKEL (reference sequence). V lost 1 base to trimming and J lost 1 base, with 8 bases between them. The CDR3 spans 16 residues. The CDR3 is CASSQVGQSYNSPLHF. The CDR3 nucleotides read TGTGCCAGCAGCCAAGTGGGACAATCCTATAATTCACCCCTCCACTTT.

V is TRBV19 and J is TRBJ1-5, with unresolved D. The CDR3 is 13 residues long. The V gene's germline CDR1 is LNHDA and CDR2 SQIVND (reference sequence). Trimming removed 6 bases at V and 5 bases at J, with 11 bases between. The DNA for the CDR3 is TGTGCCAGTAGGAAAAGCGCGCATCAGCCCCAGCATTTT. Translated, it gives CASRKSAHQPQHF.

This rearrangement joins TRBV28 to TRBJ2-1, with 7 bases identical to TRBD2. Losses at the gene ends were 6 bases for V and 7 bases for J; bases not matched to a gene: 15. Germline loops: CDR1 MDHEN, CDR2 SYDVKM. The CDR3 loop spans 16 amino acids. CDR3 sequence reads: CASSYSAGEDSNEQFF. CDR3 DNA: TGTGCCAGCAGCTACTCCGCGGGAGAAGATAGTAATGAGCAGTTCTTC. Full variable domain (missing parts from reference TRBV28 and TRBJ2-1): DVKVTQSSRYLVKRTGEKVFLECVQDMDHENMFWYRQDPGLGLRLIYFSYDVKMKEKGDIPEGYSVSREKKERFSLILESASTNQTSMYLCASSYSAGEDSNEQFFGPGTRLTVL.

This chain uses TRBV5-1 with TRBJ2-1; 10 bases are a match to TRBD2. Germline trimming cut 2 bases from V and 4 bases from J; bases unmatched to any gene: 6. The CDR3 spans 16 residues. CDR1 is SGHRS, CDR2 YFSETQ, per germline. Written as DNA, the CDR3 is TGCGCCAGCAGCTTAACTAGCGGGGATATATACAATGAGCAGTTCTTC. Translation: CASSLTSGDIYNEQFF.

V is TRBV19 and J is TRBJ2-2, with a tentative D call TRBD1 (6 bases). V was pared by 8 bases and J by 4 bases, with 17 bases between. This CDR3 has 15 amino acids. Germline loops: CDR1 LNHDA, CDR2 SQIVND (reference sequence). CDR3 sequence reads: CASLRGTGFTGELFF. CDR3 bases: TGTGCCAGTCTGAGGGGCACAGGGTTCACCGGGGAGCTGTTTTTT.

The J gene is TRBJ1-1, the V gene TRBV5-1; possibly TRBD1 for D (6 bases). With 3 bases removed from V and 0 bases from J, the gap between germline ends came to 12 bases. Germline V gives CDR1 SGHRS, CDR2 YFSETQ. The length of the CDR3 is 15 residues. The CDR3 DNA follows: TGCGCCAGCAGCTGGGGGTCAGGGGTGAACACTGAAGCTTTCTTT. Its translation: CASSWGSGVNTEAFF.

There are many counts of this clone. The chain recombines TRBV6-4 with TRBJ2-1; possibly TRBD2 for D (7 bases). Germline V CDR1 and CDR2: MRHNA, SNTAGT. Trimming left V 3 bases short and J 12 bases short, with 15 bases between. The CDR3 totals 13 residues. CDR3 sequence reads: CASSEGGLSGQFF. CDR3 DNA: TGTGCCAGCAGTGAGGGGGGGCTTTCCGGGCAGTTCTTC.

The chain employs TRBV10-3 and TRBJ2-1, with 10 bases fitting TRBD1. From germline, CDR1 is ENHRY and CDR2 SYGVKD. The CDR3 spans 15 residues. The V and J ends lost 7 bases and 8 bases, in that order; junction bases with no gene match: 11. CDR3 sequence (DNA): TGTGCCATCAAATCGGACAGGGGGATTAGAGATGAGCAGTTCTTC. Protein product: CAIKSDRGIRDEQFF.

The J gene is TRBJ1-4, the V gene TRBV7-2; 7 bases align to TRBD1. Unmatched junction bases numbered 9, after V lost 6 bases and J lost 5 bases. Germline V gene data show CDR1 as SGHTA and CDR2 as FQGNSA. The CDR3 length is 15 residues. DNA for the CDR3: TGTGCCAGCAGTACGGCCGGGACAGCAAATGAAAAACTGTTTTTT. Translated: CASSTAGTANEKLFF.

As to this clone: A junction end diverges from the germline sequence, so it may reflect a read error. Within the sample, other DNA sequences also encode this same CDR3. The chain combines TRBV3-1 (or the pseudogene TRBV3-2) with TRBJ2-1, with a tentative D call TRBD2 (6 bases). Per the germline V gene, CDR1 is LGHDT and CDR2 is YNNKEL (reference sequence). This CDR3 contains 14 residues. For the CDR3, the DNA is TGTGCCAGTAGCCAAGGCGGGACTTACAATGAGCAGTTCTTC. It encodes CASSQGGTYNEQFF.

V and J are TRBV5-8 and TRBJ1-2, with D possibly being TRBD1 (5 bases). V lost 4 bases and J 3 bases, leaving 19 bases between the germline ends. Germline V gene sequence: CDR1 SGHTS, CDR2 YDEGEE. The CDR3 consists of 16 residues. CDR3 coding DNA: TGTGCCAGCAGCCCGCGGGGGACCAATGAGGACTATGGCTACACCTTC. Protein product: CASSPRGTNEDYGYTF.